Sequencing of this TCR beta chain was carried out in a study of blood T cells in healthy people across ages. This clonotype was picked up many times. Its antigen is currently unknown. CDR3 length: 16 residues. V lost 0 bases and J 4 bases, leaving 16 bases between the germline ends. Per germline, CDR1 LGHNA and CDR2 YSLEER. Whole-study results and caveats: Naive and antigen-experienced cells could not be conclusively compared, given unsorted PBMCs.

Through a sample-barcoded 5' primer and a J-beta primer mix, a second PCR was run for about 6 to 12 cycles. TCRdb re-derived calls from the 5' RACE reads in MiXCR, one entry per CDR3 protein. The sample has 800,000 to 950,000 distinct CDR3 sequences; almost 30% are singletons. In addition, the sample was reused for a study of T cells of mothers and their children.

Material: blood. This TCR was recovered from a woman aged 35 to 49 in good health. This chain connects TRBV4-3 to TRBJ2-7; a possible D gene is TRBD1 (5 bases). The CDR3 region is CASSQEARQGPYEQYF. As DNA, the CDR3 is TGCGCCAGCAGCCAAGAGGCGAGGCAGGGCCCATACGAGCAGTACTTC.